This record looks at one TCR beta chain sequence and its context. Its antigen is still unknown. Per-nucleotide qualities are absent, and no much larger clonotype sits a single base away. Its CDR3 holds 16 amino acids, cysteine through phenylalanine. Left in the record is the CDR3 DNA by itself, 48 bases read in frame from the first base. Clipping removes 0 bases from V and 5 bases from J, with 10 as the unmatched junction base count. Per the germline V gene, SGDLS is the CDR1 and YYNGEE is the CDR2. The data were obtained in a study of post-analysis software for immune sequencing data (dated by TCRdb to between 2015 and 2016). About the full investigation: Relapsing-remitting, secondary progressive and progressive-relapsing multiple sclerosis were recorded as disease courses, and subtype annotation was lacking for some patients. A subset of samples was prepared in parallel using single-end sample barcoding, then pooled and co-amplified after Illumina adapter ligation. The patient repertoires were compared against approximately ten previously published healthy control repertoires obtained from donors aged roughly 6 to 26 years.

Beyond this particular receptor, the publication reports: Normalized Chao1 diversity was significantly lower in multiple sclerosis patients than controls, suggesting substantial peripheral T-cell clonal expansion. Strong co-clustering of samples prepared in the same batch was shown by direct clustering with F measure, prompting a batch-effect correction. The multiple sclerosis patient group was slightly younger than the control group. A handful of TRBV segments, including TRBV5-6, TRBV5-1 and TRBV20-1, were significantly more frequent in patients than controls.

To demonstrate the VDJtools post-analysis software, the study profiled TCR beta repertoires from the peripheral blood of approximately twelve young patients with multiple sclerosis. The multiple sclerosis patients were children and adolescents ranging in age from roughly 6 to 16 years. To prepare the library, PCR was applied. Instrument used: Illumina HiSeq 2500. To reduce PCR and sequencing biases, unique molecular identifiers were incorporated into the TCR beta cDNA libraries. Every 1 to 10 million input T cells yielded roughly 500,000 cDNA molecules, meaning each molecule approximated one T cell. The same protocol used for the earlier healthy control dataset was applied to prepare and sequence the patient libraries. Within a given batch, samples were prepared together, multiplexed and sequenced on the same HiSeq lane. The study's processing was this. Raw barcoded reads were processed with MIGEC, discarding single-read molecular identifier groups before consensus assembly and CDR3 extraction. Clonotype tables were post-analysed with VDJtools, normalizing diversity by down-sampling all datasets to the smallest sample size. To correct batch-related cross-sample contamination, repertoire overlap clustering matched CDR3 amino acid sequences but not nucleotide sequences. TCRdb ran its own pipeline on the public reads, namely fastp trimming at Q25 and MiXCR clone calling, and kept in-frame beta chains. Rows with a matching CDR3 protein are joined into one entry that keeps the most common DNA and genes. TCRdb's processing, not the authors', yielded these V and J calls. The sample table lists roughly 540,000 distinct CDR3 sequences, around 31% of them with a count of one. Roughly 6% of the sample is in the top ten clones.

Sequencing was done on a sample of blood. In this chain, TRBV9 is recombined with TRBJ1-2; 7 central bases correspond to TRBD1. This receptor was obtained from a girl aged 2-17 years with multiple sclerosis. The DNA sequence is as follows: TGTGCCAGCAGCGTAGGTCAGGGGGGCAGGGTTTATGGCTACACCTTC. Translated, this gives CASSVGQGGRVYGYTF.